What follows are 9 T cell receptor beta chains derived from one specimen sequenced in a study of identical twins. TCRdb itself ran the 5' RACE reads through MiXCR, one entry per CDR3 protein. In the table there are about 470,000 distinct CDR3 sequences, 20% to 25% of which are singletons. The sample also formed part of further work on T cells expressing NK-cell markers.

Source material: CD4+ T cells sorted from blood. Receptor source: a woman under 30 in good health.

The chain uses TRBV27 and TRBJ2-7, with D perhaps matching TRBD1 or TRBD2 (5 bases each). This CDR3 spans 16 amino acids. Germline loops: CDR1 MNHEY, CDR2 SMNVEV (reference sequence). V shed 2 bases and J shed 7 bases, with 21 bases lying between them. The CDR3 nucleotides read TGTGCCAGCAGTTTAAATCGCCAGGCTGGGGACGGAGAGCAGTACTTC. Translated: CASSLNRQAGDGEQYF.

A few counts support this clonotype. The genes are TRBV29-1 and TRBJ1-1, with TRBD1 identical over 7 bases. The CDR3 consists of 14 residues. V shed 1 base, J shed 2 bases, and the junction held 4 bases outside the gene matches. Germline V lookup: CDR1 SQVTM, CDR2 ANQGSEA. The CDR3 spells CSVEAGQANTEAFF. Here the CDR3 DNA reads TGCAGCGTTGAAGCTGGACAGGCTAACACTGAAGCTTTCTTT.

V is TRBV5-1 and J is TRBJ2-7; D unclear. The CDR3 contains 13 residues. Trimming left V 2 bases short and J 2 bases short, with 8 bases between. CDR1 and CDR2 (germline): SGHRS, YFSETQ. CDR3 sequence (DNA): TGCGCCAGCAGCTTTGAGGCCACCTACGAGCAGTACTTC. It specifies CASSFEATYEQYF.

This clonotype was detected a few times. V is TRBV20-1 and J is TRBJ2-1; no reliable D call. The CDR3 sequence is 10 residues long. Trimming cost V 4 bases and J 7 bases, with 5 bases left between them. Per the germline V gene, CDR1 is DFQATT and CDR2 is SNEGSKA (reference sequence). The CDR3 here is CSAMRNEQFF. The CDR3 DNA sequence: TGCAGTGCTATGAGAAATGAGCAGTTCTTC.

In this sample, this clonotype turned up a few times. The chain employs TRBV5-6 and TRBJ2-7; D ambiguous. The CDR3 covers 14 residues. Trimming shortened V by 0 bases and J by 2 bases, and 9 bases separated the two germline ends. CDR1 and CDR2 (germline): SGHDT, YYEEEE. In DNA, the CDR3 is TGTGCCAGCAGCTTGGCCGTTGTAGCCTACGAGCAGTACTTC. Translated: CASSLAVVAYEQYF.

This clonotype was seen a single time. This chain uses TRBV20-1 with TRBJ2-1, with a tentative D call TRBD2 (6 bases). With 7 bases removed from V and 9 bases from J, the gap between germline ends came to 22 bases. This CDR3 is built from 14 residues. CDR1 and CDR2 from the germline V gene are DFQATT and SNEGSKA (reference sequence). CDR3 nucleotides: TGCAGTGTTTCGACTAGGACCGCCGGGTCTGAGCAGTTCTTC. Its protein product is CSVSTRTAGSEQFF.

The CDR3 DNA reads as TGTGCCAGTAGTCTTCGGGACAGGCGGTCCGAGCAGTACTTC. Amino acids: CASSLRDRRSEQYF. J is TRBJ2-7 and V is TRBV19; 8 bases agree with TRBD1. The CDR3 is 14 amino acids. CDR1 is LNHDA, CDR2 SQIVND, per germline (reference sequence). Trimming removed 5 bases from V and 6 bases from J; junction bases left unmatched: 9.

The chain's CDR3 is CASSSGLNYEQYF. CDR3 coding DNA: TGTGCCAGCAGCTCAGGACTAAACTACGAGCAGTACTTC. V and J are TRBV7-3 and TRBJ2-7; D is perhaps TRBD2 (6 bases). The CDR3 contains 13 residues. V was trimmed by 4 bases and J by 3 bases, leaving 10 bases between them. Germline V gene sequence: CDR1 SGHTA, CDR2 FQGTGA.

The rearrangement uses TRBV20-1 and TRBJ1-2; 9 nucleotides match TRBD1. CDR3 length: 13 residues. Trimming removed 6 bases from V and 7 bases from J; junction bases left unmatched: 9. The germline V gene encodes CDR1 DFQATT and CDR2 SNEGSKA (reference sequence). The CDR3 DNA reads as TGCAGTGCCGCTAAGGACAGGGGCCGTGGCTACACCTTC. It is translated as CSAAKDRGRGYTF.